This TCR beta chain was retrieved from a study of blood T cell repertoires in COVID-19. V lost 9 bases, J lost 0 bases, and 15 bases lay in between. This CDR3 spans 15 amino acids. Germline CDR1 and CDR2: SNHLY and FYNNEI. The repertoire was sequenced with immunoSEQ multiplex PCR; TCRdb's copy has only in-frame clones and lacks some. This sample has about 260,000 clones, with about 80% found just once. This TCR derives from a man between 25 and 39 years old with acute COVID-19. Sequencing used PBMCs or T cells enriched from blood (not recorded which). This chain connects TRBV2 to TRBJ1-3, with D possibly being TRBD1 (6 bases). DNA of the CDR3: TGTGCCAGTACCCAAACAGGGAGCTCTGGAAACACCATATATTTT. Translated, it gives CASTQTGSSGNTIYF.